This T cell receptor (beta chain) emerged from a study of blood T cells in healthy people across ages. A remark on this clonotype: What it recognizes is unknown.

Alongside a J-beta primer mix, a sample-barcoded 5' primer served in a second PCR lasting about 7 to 12 cycles. A tag from a template-switch adaptor with 12 random nucleotides marked each cDNA molecule. MiXCR, applied by TCRdb to the 5' RACE reads, yields one record per CDR3 protein. The table records 450,000 to 700,000 distinct CDR3 sequences, about 26% of them present only once. The study's findings and limits: Observed TCR beta diversity per million T cells went down as age went up. This fall followed a roughly linear course with age.

Deletions cut 2 bases from V and 4 bases from J, with 12 bases between. The CDR3 is 14 residues long. In germline, CDR1 is SGDLS, CDR2 YYNGEE. Per-sample PBMC isolation yielded at least 7 million cells. The chain uses TRBV9 and TRBJ1-1; D not resolved. The specimen was blood. This clonotype was sampled from a woman in her sixties or seventies in good health. The DNA of the CDR3 is TGTGCCAGCAGCGTGAATGATCGGACCACTGAAGCTTTCTTT. As protein: CASSVNDRTTEAFF. The whole variable domain, remainder taken from reference TRBV9 and TRBJ1-1, is DSGVTQTPKHLITATGQRVTLRCSPRSGDLSVYWYQQSLDQGLQFLIQYYNGEERAKGNILERFSAQQFPDLHSELNLSSLELGDSALYFCASSVNDRTTEAFFGQGTRLTVV.